The 17 T cell receptor beta chains in this list originate from one sample, sequenced in a study of T cells after somatic rescue of genetic block. The assay was immunoSEQ multiplex PCR, and TCRdb's table has in-frame clones only and misses some. The data contain 14,000 to 15,000 clones, approximately 71% of them seen just once; the ten biggest clones take up around 28%. The source material was peripheral blood mononuclear cells (PBMCs). Receptors originate from a man aged 18 to 30.

This clone was observed once. The rearrangement uses TRBV29-1 and TRBJ2-1, with 12 bases fitting TRBD2. Germline CDR1 SQVTM, CDR2 ANQGSEA. After removal of 5 bases from V and 10 bases from J, the junction contained 12 bases not matched to a gene. The CDR3 totals 15 residues. The CDR3 loop reads CSVWGSRTSGTEQFF. CDR3 coding DNA: TGCAGCGTTTGGGGTTCCCGGACTAGCGGGACCGAGCAGTTCTTC.

This clone appeared once. V usage is TRBV7-9 and J usage is TRBJ2-5; 10 nucleotides agree with TRBD2. Trimming at V came to 0 bases and at J to 1 base, leaving 2 bases not matched to a gene. CDR3 length: 16 residues. CDR1 and CDR2 from the germline V gene are SEHNR and FQNEAQ (reference sequence). The CDR3 DNA follows: TGTGCCAGCAGCTTAGCGAGCGGGAGGGCCCAAGAGACCCAGTACTTC. Translation gives CASSLASGRAQETQYF.

This clone was detected once. This sequence joins TRBV7-9 and TRBJ2-5, with TRBD1 matching over 8 bases. Germline V CDR1 and CDR2: SEHNR, FQNEAQ (reference sequence). Germline trimming cut 5 bases from V and 1 base from J; bases unmatched to any gene: 9. The CDR3 runs 16 residues. CDR3 bases: TGTGCCAGCAGCCCACGGACAGGGAAGTCCCAAGAGACCCAGTACTTC. Residues: CASSPRTGKSQETQYF.

This clone qualifies as medium-sized (0.01 to 0.1%). This chain links TRBV5-4 with TRBJ2-7; 7 nucleotides agree with TRBD2. Germline-derived CDR1 and CDR2 are SGHNT and YYREEE (reference sequence). V lost 3 bases, J lost 4 bases, and 4 bases stayed unmatched. This CDR3 has 13 residues. DNA of the CDR3: TGTGCCAGCAGCTGGGGGAGGGGTTACGAGCAGTACTTC. This codes for CASSWGRGYEQYF.

With regard to this clone: It is likely a read error, because the conserved phenylalanine at the end of the CDR3 is missing. The CDR3 sequence: CASSSRAPPSLYGYTL. CDR3 in DNA: TGTGCCAGCAGCTCCCGGGCCCCCCCCTCCCTTTATGGCTACACCCTC. The chain joins TRBV7-8 to TRBJ1-2; D is uncertain. The CDR3 runs 16 residues. From germline, CDR1 is SGHVS and CDR2 FQNEAQ. With 4 bases removed from V and 5 bases from J, the gap between germline ends came to 20 bases.

The rearrangement links TRBV18 to TRBJ2-3, with 7 bases identical to TRBD2. V shed 3 bases and J 0 bases; nucleotides not matched to a gene: 6. The CDR3 consists of 16 residues. Germline V lookup: CDR1 KGHSH, CDR2 LQKENI. The CDR3 bases are TGTGCCAGCTCACCTTCACGAGCGGGAAGCACAGATACGCAGTATTTT. The encoded protein is CASSPSRAGSTDTQYF.

This clone came up a few times. This chain connects TRBV7-9 to TRBJ1-1; D is undetermined. Germline assignment: CDR1 SEHNR and CDR2 FQNEAQ (reference sequence). This CDR3 is 13 amino acids long. V was shortened by 3 bases and J by 1 base, with 6 bases between the two germline ends. CDR3 DNA sequence: TGTGCCAGCAGCTTCTGGGCGAACACTGAAGCTTTCTTT. Encoded protein: CASSFWANTEAFF.

Sample share makes this clone medium-sized. The rearrangement joins TRBV5-5 to TRBJ1-5; D gene uncertain. Germline CDR1 reads SGHKS; CDR2 reads YYEKEE (reference sequence). The CDR3 is 13 amino acids. The germline V and J ends were trimmed by 4 bases and 4 bases, with 9 bases remaining between them. CDR3 in amino acids: CASSQLWNQPQHF. The DNA for the CDR3 is TGTGCCAGCAGCCAACTTTGGAATCAGCCCCAGCATTTT.

This chain links TRBV5-1 with TRBJ2-7, with D perhaps TRBD1 (6 bases). Trimming left V 2 bases short and J 5 bases short, with 8 bases between. The CDR3 totals 12 residues. Germline V lookup: CDR1 SGHRS, CDR2 YFSETQ. In nucleotides, the CDR3 is TGCGCCAGCAGCTTACAGGGAAACGAGCAGTACTTC. It translates to CASSLQGNEQYF.

Here the CDR3 DNA reads TGTGCCAGCAGTTTAACACCCCAGGACTATGGCTACACCTTC. Its protein is CASSLTPQDYGYTF. This chain joins TRBV27 and TRBJ1-2; no clear D gene. CDR3 size: 14 residues. Germline lookup yields CDR1 MNHEY and CDR2 SMNVEV (reference sequence). With 2 bases removed from V and 3 bases from J, the gap between germline ends came to 10 bases.

V is TRBV6-5 and J is TRBJ2-7; 7 bases align to TRBD2. The V and J ends lost 2 bases and 3 bases, in that order; junction bases with no gene match: 4. The CDR3 extends over 14 amino acids. Germline V CDR1 and CDR2: MNHEY, SVGAGI. Written as DNA, the CDR3 is TGTGCCAGCAGTTACAGGCCTAGCGGCTACGAGCAGTACTTC. It yields the protein CASSYRPSGYEQYF.

This clone has a handful of counts. This rearrangement joins TRBV7-6 to TRBJ1-1; unclear D gene. The CDR3 length is 14 residues. The germline V gene encodes CDR1 SGHVS and CDR2 FNYEAQ. V gave up 1 base and J gave up 3 bases, with 9 bases separating them. The CDR3 DNA follows: TGTGCCAGCAGCTTAGTACCCGGTGACACTGAAGCTTTCTTT. It specifies CASSLVPGDTEAFF. The full variable domain, in which reference TRBV7-6 and TRBJ1-1 provide the parts outside the CDR3, is GAGVSQSPRYKVTKRGQDVALRCDPISGHVSLYWYRQALGQGPEFLTYFNYEAQQDKSGLPNDRFSAERPEGSISTLTIQRTEQRDSAMYRCASSLVPGDTEAFFGQGTRLTVV.

The rearrangement links TRBV5-1 to TRBJ2-2; D uncertain. Trimming pared 1 base from V and 4 bases from J, leaving 11 bases between. Germline V gene sequence: CDR1 SGHRS, CDR2 YFSETQ. The CDR3 has 15 residues. CDR3 loop: CASSLKGVGTGELFF. The CDR3 coding sequence is TGCGCCAGCAGCTTGAAAGGAGTTGGCACCGGGGAGCTGTTTTTT.

This chain links TRBV5-4 with TRBJ2-5, with D maybe TRBD2 (6 bases). Between the trimmed V and J ends, which lost 2 bases and 4 bases, there was a span of 15 bases. Germline V gene lookup returns CDR1 SGHNT and CDR2 YYREEE (reference sequence). CDR3 length: 15 amino acids. CDR3 bases: TGTGCCAGCAGCTTAATGGAGGGTTGGCGAGAGACCCAGTACTTC. Protein product: CASSLMEGWRETQYF.

The chain carries TRBV18 and TRBJ2-3, with D tentatively TRBD2 (6 bases). From germline, CDR1 is KGHSH and CDR2 LQKENI. CDR3 length: 15 amino acids. Trimming removed 4 bases at V and 3 bases at J, with 14 bases between. Written as DNA, the CDR3 is TGTGCCAGCTCACGGAGGGTGGGAAGTACAGATACGCAGTATTTT. Translation: CASSRRVGSTDTQYF.

This chain connects TRBV7-8 to TRBJ1-4; TRBD1 might be the D (6 bases). Germline lookup yields CDR1 SGHVS and CDR2 FQNEAQ. This CDR3 has 14 residues. Between the trimmed V and J ends, which lost 3 bases and 3 bases, there was a span of 8 bases. CDR3 in amino acids: CASSFRGPNEKLFF. In nucleotides, the CDR3 is TGTGCCAGCAGCTTCAGGGGCCCTAATGAAAAACTGTTTTTT.

The genes are TRBV6-6 and TRBJ1-2; tentatively, D is TRBD1 (5 bases). The CDR3 is made up of 14 amino acids. Germline V lookup: CDR1 MNHNY, CDR2 SVGAGI (reference sequence). V lost 8 bases and J lost 4, with 17 bases in between. The CDR3 is CASSYFSGIYGYTF. CDR3 sequence (DNA): TGTGCCAGCTCCTACTTCTCAGGGATCTATGGCTACACCTTC.